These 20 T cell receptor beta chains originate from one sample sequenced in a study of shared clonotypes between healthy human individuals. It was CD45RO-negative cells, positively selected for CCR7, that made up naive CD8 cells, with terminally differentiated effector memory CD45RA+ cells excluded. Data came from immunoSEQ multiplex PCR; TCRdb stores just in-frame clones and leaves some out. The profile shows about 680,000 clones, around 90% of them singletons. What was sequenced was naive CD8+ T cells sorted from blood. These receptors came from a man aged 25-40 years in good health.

CDR3 region: CASSWDGNQPQHF. CDR3 DNA sequence: TGTGCCAGCAGTTGGGACGGGAATCAGCCCCAGCATTTT. This sequence joins TRBV27 and TRBJ1-5; D possibly corresponds to TRBD1 (5 bases). There are 13 residues in the CDR3. Germline assignment: CDR1 MNHEY and CDR2 SMNVEV (reference sequence). V was trimmed by 4 bases and J by 4 bases, leaving 8 bases between them.

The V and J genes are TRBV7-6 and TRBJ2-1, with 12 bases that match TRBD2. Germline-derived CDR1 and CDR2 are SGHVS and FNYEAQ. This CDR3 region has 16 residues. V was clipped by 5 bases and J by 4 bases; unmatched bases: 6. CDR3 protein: CASSAGLAGLYNEQFF. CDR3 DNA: TGTGCCAGCAGCGCGGGACTAGCGGGCCTTTACAATGAGCAGTTCTTC.

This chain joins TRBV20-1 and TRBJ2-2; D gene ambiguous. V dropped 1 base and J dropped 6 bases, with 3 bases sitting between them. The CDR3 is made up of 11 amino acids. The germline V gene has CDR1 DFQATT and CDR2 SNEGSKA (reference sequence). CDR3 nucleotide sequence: TGCAGTGCTAGAGTTTCCGGGGAGCTGTTTTTT. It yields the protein CSARVSGELFF.

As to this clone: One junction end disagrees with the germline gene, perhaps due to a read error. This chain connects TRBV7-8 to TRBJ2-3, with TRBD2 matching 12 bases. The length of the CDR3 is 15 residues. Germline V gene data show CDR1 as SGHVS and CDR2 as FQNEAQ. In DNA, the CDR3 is TGTGCCAGCAGCCTAGCGGGAGGGCAAAGAGATACGCAGTATTTT. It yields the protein CASSLAGGQRDTQYF.

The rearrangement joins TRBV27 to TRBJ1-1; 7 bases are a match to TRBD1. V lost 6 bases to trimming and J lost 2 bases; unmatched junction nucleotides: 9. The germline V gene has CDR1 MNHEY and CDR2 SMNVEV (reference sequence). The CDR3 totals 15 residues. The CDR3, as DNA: TGTGCCAGCAGCAACCGGAGGGACAGCAACACTGAAGCTTTCTTT. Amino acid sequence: CASSNRRDSNTEAFF.

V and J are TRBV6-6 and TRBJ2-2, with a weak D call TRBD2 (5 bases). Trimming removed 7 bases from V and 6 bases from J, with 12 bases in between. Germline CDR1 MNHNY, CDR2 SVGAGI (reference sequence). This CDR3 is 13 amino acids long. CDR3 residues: CASTFGSSGELFF. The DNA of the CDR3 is TGTGCCAGCACTTTTGGGAGTTCCGGGGAGCTGTTTTTT.

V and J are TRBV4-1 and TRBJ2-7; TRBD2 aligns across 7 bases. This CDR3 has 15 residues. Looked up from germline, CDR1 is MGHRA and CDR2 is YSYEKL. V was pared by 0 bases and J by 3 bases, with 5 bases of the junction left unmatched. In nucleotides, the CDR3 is TGCGCCAGCAGCCAAGAGGGCGGGAGCGTCTACGAGCAGTACTTC. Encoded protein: CASSQEGGSVYEQYF.

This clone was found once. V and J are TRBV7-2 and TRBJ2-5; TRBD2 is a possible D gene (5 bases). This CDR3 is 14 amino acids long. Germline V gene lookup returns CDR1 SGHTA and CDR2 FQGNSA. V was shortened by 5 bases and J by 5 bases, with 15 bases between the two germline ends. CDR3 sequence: CASSLNGGGETQYF. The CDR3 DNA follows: TGTGCCAGCAGCCTGAATGGCGGAGGCGAGACCCAGTACTTC.

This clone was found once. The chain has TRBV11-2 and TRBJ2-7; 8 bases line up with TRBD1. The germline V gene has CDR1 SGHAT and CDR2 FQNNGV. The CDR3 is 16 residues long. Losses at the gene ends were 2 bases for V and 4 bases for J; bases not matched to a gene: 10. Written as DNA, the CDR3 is TGTGCCAGCAGCTTAAAAGGGGGGACAGGACAATACGAGCAGTACTTC. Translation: CASSLKGGTGQYEQYF.

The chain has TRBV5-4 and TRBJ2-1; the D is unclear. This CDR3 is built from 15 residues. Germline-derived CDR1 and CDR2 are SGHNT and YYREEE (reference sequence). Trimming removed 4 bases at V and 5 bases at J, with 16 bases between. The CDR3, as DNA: TGTGCCAGCAGCCCGGGCCTCCGGGCCCACAATGAGCAGTTCTTC. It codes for CASSPGLRAHNEQFF.

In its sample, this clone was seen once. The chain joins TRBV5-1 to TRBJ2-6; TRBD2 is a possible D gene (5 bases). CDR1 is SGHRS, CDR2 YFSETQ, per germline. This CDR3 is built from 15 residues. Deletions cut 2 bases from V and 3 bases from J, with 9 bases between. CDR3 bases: TGCGCCAGCAGCTTATCCGGACTTGGGGCCAACGTCCTGACTTTC. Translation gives CASSLSGLGANVLTF.

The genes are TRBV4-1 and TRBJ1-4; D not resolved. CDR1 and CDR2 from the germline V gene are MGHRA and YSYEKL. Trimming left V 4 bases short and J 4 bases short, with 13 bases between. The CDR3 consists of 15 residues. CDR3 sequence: CASSRGTWINEKLFF. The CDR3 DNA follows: TGCGCCAGCAGCCGAGGAACGTGGATTAATGAAAAACTGTTTTTT.

CDR3 protein: CASSSDWGTDEQFF. CDR3 coding DNA: TGTGCCAGCAGCTCTGATTGGGGTACCGATGAGCAGTTCTTC. J is TRBJ2-1 and V is TRBV5-4; D is unresolved. The germline CDR1 and CDR2 sequences are SGHNT and YYREEE (reference sequence). This CDR3 spans 14 amino acids. V was clipped by 3 bases and J by 8 bases, with 15 bases between them.

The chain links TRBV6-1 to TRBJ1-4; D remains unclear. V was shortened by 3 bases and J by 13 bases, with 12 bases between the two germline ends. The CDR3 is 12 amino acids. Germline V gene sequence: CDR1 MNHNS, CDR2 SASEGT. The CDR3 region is CASSDDFWLLFF. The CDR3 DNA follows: TGTGCCAGCAGTGACGATTTTTGGTTACTGTTTTTT.

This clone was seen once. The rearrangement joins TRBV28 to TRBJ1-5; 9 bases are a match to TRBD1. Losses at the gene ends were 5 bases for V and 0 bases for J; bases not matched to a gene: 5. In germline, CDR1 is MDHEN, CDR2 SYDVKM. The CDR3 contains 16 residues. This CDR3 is CASSLGTGYSNQPQHF. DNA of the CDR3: TGTGCCAGCAGTCTAGGGACAGGGTATAGCAATCAGCCCCAGCATTTT. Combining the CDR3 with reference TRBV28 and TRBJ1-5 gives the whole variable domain DVKVTQSSRYLVKRTGEKVFLECVQDMDHENMFWYRQDPGLGLRLIYFSYDVKMKEKGDIPEGYSVSREKKERFSLILESASTNQTSMYLCASSLGTGYSNQPQHFGDGTRLSIL.

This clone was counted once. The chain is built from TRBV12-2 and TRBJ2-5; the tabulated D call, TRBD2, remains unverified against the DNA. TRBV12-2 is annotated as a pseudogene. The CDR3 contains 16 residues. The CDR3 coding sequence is TGTGCAAGTCGCTTAGCGACACGGGAGAGGGAAGAGACCCAGTACTTC. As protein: CASRLATREREETQYF.

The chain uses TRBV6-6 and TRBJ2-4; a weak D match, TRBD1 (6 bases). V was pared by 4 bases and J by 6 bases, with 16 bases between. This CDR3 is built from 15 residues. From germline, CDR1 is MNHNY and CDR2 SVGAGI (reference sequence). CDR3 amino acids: CASSSNPSDRNIQYF. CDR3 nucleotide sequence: TGTGCCAGCAGTTCCAACCCGTCGGACAGAAACATTCAGTACTTC.

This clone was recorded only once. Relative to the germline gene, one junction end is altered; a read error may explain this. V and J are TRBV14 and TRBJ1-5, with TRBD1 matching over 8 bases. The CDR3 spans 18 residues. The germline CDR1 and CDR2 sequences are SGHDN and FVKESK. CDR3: CVSSQDPATGALNQPQHF. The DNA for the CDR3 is TGTGTCAGCAGCCAAGATCCAGCGACAGGGGCCCTCAATCAGCCCCAGCATTTT. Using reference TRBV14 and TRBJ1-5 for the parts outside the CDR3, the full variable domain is EAGVTQFPSHSVIEKGQTVTLRCDPISGHDNLYWYRRVMGKEIKFLLHFVKESKQDESGMPNNRFLAERTGGTYSTLKVQPAELEDSGVYFCVSSQDPATGALNQPQHFGDGTRLSIL.

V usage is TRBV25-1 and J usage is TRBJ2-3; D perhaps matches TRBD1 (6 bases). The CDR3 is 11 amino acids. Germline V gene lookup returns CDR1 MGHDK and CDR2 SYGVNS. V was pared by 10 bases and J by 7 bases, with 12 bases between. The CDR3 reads CATSGVNTQYF. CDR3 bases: TGTGCCACCTCAGGGGTGAATACGCAGTATTTT.

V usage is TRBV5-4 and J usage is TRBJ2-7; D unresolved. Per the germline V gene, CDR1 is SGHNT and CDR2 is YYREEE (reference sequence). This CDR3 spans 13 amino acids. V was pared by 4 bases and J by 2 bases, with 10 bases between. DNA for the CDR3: TGTGCCAGCAGCCCCGAAATAACCTACGAGCAGTACTTC. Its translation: CASSPEITYEQYF.